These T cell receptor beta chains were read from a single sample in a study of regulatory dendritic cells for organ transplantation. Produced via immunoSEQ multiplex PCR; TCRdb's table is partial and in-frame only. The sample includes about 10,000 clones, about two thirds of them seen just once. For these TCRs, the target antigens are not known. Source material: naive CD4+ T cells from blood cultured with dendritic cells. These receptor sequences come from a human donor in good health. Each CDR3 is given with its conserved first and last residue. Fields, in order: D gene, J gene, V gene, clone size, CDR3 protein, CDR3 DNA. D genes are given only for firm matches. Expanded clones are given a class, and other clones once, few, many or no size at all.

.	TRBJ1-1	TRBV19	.	CASSSKDAGGTEAFF	TGTGCCAGTAGTAGCAAAGATGCGGGGGGCACTGAAGCTTTCTTT
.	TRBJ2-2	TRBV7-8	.	CASSPPAGLVGELFF	TGTGCCAGCAGCCCTCCAGCGGGTTTGGTCGGGGAGCTGTTTTTT
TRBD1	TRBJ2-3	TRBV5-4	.	CASSLGTGLPDTQYF	TGTGCCAGCAGCTTGGGGACAGGGCTGCCAGATACGCAGTATTTT
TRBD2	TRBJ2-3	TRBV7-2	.	CASSLARTSGGMTDTQYF	TGTGCCAGCAGCTTAGCTAGGACTAGCGGGGGAATGACAGATACGCAGTATTTT
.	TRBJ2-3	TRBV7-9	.	CASSLAGTGRTDTQYF	TGTGCCAGCAGCTTAGCAGGCACAGGTAGAACAGATACGCAGTATTTT
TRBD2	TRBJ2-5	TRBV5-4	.	CASSRIAGHQETQYF	TGTGCCAGCAGCCGGATAGCGGGACACCAAGAGACCCAGTACTTC
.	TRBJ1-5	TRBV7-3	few	CASSTQGNSNQPQHF	TGTGCCAGCAGCACACAGGGTAATAGCAATCAGCCCCAGCATTTT
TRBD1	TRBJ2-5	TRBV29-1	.	CSVGKGGVETQYF	TGCAGCGTTGGGAAAGGGGGCGTCGAGACCCAGTACTTC
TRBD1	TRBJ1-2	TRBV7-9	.	CASSATGGGGYTF	TGTGCCAGCAGCGCAACAGGGGGCGGAGGCTACACCTTC
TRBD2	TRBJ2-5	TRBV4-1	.	CASSQGVAGGLGETQYF	TGCGCCAGCAGCCAAGGGGTCGCGGGGGGGCTGGGGGAGACCCAGTACTTC
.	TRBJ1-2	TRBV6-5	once	CATFGGDYGYTF	TGTGCCACTTTCGGGGGGGACTATGGCTACACCTTC
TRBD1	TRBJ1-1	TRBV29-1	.	CSANSGQGVETEAFF	TGCAGCGCCAACTCCGGACAGGGAGTTGAAACTGAAGCTTTCTTT
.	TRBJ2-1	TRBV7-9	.	CASSLAANEQFF	TGTGCCAGCAGCTTAGCTGCGAATGAGCAGTTCTTC
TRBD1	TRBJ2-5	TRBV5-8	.	CASSWGQHQETQYF	TGTGCCAGCAGCTGGGGACAGCACCAAGAGACCCAGTACTTC
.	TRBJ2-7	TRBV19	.	CASSNGVGPYEQYF	TGTGCCAGTAGTAACGGGGTTGGGCCCTACGAGCAGTACTTC
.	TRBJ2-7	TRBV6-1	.	CASSGGDSKSSYEQYF	TGTGCCAGCAGTGGGGGGGACAGCAAGAGCTCCTACGAGCAGTACTTC
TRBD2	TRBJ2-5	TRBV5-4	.	CASSLGAGGVQETQYF	TGTGCCAGCAGCTTGGGAGCGGGGGGAGTACAAGAGACCCAGTACTTC
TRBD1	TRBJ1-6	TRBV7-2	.	CASSSGTGPRTNSPLHF	TGTGCCAGCAGCTCCGGGACAGGGCCCCGGACCAATTCACCCCTCCACTTT